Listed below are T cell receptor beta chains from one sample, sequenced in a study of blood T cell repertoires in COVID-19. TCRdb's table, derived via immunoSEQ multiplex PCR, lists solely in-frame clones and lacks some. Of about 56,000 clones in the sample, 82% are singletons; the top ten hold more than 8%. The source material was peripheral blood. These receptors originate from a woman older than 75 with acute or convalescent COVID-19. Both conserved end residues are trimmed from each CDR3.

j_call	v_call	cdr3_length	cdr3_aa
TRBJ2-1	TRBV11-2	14	ASSIDSGSLYNEQF
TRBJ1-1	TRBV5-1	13	ASSLIGTVNTEAF
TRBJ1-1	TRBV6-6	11	ASSYLGSTEAF
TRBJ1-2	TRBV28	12	ASSPTTTGYGYT
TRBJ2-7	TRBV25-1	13	ASSFGLAGGNEQY
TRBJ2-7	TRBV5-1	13	ASTKDLDRVGEQY
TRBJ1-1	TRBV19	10	ASSSRQGEAF
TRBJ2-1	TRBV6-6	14	ASSLRAADRGNEQF
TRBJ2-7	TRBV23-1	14	ASSQKAHGPSYEQY
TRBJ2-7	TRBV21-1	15	ASSAGQAEVGRYEQY
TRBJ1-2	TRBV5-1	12	ASSLFRQGNGYT
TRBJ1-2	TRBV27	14	ASSLGRDAVRSGYT
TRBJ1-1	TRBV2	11	ASQGQGTTEAF
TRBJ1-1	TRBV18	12	ASSPPRGHTEAF
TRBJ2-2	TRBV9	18	ASSVVPSGTSGSFYGELF
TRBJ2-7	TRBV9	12	ASSVDQGTYEQY
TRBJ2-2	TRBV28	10	ASSSGVGELF
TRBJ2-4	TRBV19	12	ASRGGVAKNIQY
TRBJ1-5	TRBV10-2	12	ASRPGQVQQPQH
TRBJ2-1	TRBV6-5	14	ASSYQGQGFYNEQF
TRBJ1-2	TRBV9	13	ASSVGQGLYYGYT
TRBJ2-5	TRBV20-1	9	SASSEETQY
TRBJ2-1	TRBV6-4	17	ASSDRGRLAGGMPDEQF
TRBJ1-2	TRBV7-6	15	ASSLPGQGRANYGYT
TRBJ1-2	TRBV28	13	ASIARGGWGYGYT
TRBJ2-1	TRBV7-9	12	ASSPGFDYNEQF
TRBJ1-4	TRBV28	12	ASSVHQGNEKLF
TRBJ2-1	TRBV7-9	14	ASSLLRGRRDNEQF
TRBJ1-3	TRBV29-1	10	SALRTGNTIY
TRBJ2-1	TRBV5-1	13	ASSPQSLTGNEQF
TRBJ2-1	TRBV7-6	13	ASSSSRGGVGEQF
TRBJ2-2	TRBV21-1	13	ASSIGEGGTGELF
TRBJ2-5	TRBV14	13	ASRPTGGLGETQY
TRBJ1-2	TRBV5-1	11	ASSYDRDYGYT
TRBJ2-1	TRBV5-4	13	ASSPGASGGDEQF
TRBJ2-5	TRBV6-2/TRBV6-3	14	ASSSRDRGPQETQY
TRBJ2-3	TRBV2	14	ASSGNSGRRASTQY
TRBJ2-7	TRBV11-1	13	ASSPRNGSSYEQY
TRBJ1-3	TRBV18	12	ASTPPGSGNTIY
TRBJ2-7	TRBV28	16	ASTSNGQGLYFPYEQY
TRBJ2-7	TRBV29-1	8	SGGDNEQY
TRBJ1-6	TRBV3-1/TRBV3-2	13	ASSQGQIYNSPLH
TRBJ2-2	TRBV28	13	ASSRRTERTGELF